Below are 6 T cell receptor beta chains sequenced from a single sample in a study of graft-versus-host responses after intestinal transplantation (dated by TCRdb to the early 2020s). Libraries were made using the immunoSEQ multiplex PCR assay. The immuneACCESS repertoire file appears here via TCRdb, limited to in-frame rearrangements. These files lack a portion of the clones; in checked studies, under half of the deficit traces to unresolved V genes, and the cause of the others is not known. A total of 33,000 or so clones appear in this sample, around 96% of them only once. The leading ten clones occupy about 0.8% of the sample. Source: PBMCs, taken 16 days after intestinal transplant. Receptor source: a human patient who received an intestinal transplant, so some T cells may come from the graft donor.

The DNA of the CDR3 is TGTGCCAGCAGTTTATGGGGGAGGGTGGGACAGGGTGAGGATACGCAGTATTTT. It encodes CASSLWGRVGQGEDTQYF. The genes are TRBV28 and TRBJ2-3; TRBD1 matches 9 bases. V was pared by 0 bases and J by 6 bases, with 13 bases of the junction left unmatched. In germline, CDR1 is MDHEN, CDR2 SYDVKM. CDR3 length equals 18 residues. The full variable domain, in which reference TRBV28 and TRBJ2-3 provide the parts outside the CDR3, is DVKVTQSSRYLVKRTGEKVFLECVQDMDHENMFWYRQDPGLGLRLIYFSYDVKMKEKGDIPEGYSVSREKKERFSLILESASTNQTSMYLCASSLWGRVGQGEDTQYFGPGTRLTVL.

The genes are TRBV5-5 and TRBJ2-5; D uncertain. The CDR3 length is 10 residues. Germline CDR1 is SGHKS and CDR2 is YYEKEE (reference sequence). Trimming left V 4 bases short and J 4 bases short, with 2 bases between. This chain's CDR3 is CASSRETQYF. CDR3 coding DNA: TGTGCCAGCAGCCGAGAGACCCAGTACTTC.

The V and J genes are TRBV6-1 and TRBJ2-1, with D perhaps matching TRBD2 (6 bases). Germline CDR1 and CDR2: MNHNS and SASEGT. V was trimmed by 9 bases and J by 2 bases, leaving 17 bases between them. The CDR3 contains 15 residues. The CDR3 DNA sequence: TGTGCCAGTCAGGGAGCGGAGGGCCCCTACAATGAGCAGTTCTTC. Its translation is CASQGAEGPYNEQFF.

The genes are TRBV6-5 and TRBJ1-2; no clear D. CDR1 is MNHEY, CDR2 SVGAGI, per germline. The CDR3 is 12 amino acids. V shed 2 bases and J shed 4 bases, with 5 bases lying between them. CDR3 sequence: CASSYTSYGYTF. The CDR3 DNA sequence: TGTGCCAGCAGTTACACGTCCTATGGCTACACCTTC.

The CDR3 reads CASSLGGLVSSYNEQFF. DNA for the CDR3: TGTGCCAGCAGCTTAGGGGGACTTGTGAGCTCCTACAATGAGCAGTTCTTC. The chain carries TRBV7-9 and TRBJ2-1; tentative D call: TRBD2 (6 bases). Trimming stripped 1 base from V and 0 bases from J, with 13 bases between. Germline CDR1 is SEHNR and CDR2 is FQNEAQ (reference sequence). The length of the CDR3 is 17 residues.

The gene calls are TRBV30 and TRBJ1-2; 8 bases agree with TRBD1. The CDR3 has 14 residues. Per the germline V gene, CDR1 is GTSNPN and CDR2 is SVGIG (reference sequence). J lost 12 bases, V lost 1 base, and 13 bases had no gene match. CDR3 protein: CAWSDPMDRDLHTF. The CDR3 DNA follows: TGTGCCTGGAGTGACCCCATGGACAGGGATTTGCACACCTTC.